These 8 T cell receptor beta chains originate from one sample sequenced in a study of T cells in Graves' hyperthyroidism and ophthalmopathy. TCR beta CDR3 regions were amplified from RNA transcripts. The TCR CDR3 was amplified in a first-round RT-PCR using the HTBI primer set. TCRdb used MiXCR to reprocess the multiplex PCR reads, holding one entry per CDR3 protein. The table lists around 620,000 distinct CDR3 sequences, under 60% of them singletons. Sequencing input: peripheral blood or thyroid tissue (not recorded which). These receptor sequences come from an adult woman with Graves' disease, either hyperthyroidism or ophthalmopathy (not recorded which).

This clonotype was seen ten or more times. The chain uses TRBV20-1 and TRBJ1-6; TRBD1 matches at 8 bases. Germline V gene lookup returns CDR1 DFQATT and CDR2 SNEGSKA (reference sequence). The CDR3 runs to 15 residues. The junction had 10 bases not matched to a gene; V was cut back by 5 bases and J by 7 bases. This CDR3 reads CSAPQGGGSNSPLHF. The CDR3 DNA reads TGCAGTGCTCCACAGGGGGGAGGGAGCAATTCACCCCTCCACTTT.

The V gene is TRBV18, the J gene TRBJ2-7, with 7 bases identical to TRBD1. CDR3 length equals 16 residues. In germline, CDR1 is KGHSH, CDR2 LQKENI. J was trimmed by 6 bases and V by 0 bases; bases with no gene match: 11. The CDR3 is CASSPPSDRSLGEQYF. CDR3 coding DNA: TGTGCCAGCTCACCACCGTCGGACAGGAGCCTCGGCGAGCAGTACTTC.

V is TRBV20-1 and J is TRBJ2-7; TRBD2 matches at 12 bases. In germline, CDR1 is DFQATT, CDR2 SNEGSKA (reference sequence). The CDR3 spans 12 residues. Trimming cost V 8 bases and J 3 bases; bases outside gene matches: 2. This chain's CDR3 is CSSLAGGYEQYF. CDR3 DNA sequence: TGCAGTTCACTAGCGGGGGGCTACGAGCAGTACTTC.

The chain recombines TRBV5-1 with TRBJ2-2; D not certain. CDR1 and CDR2 from the germline V gene are SGHRS and YFSETQ. This CDR3 spans 15 amino acids. Trimming took 4 bases from V and 0 from J, leaving 10 bases between them. The CDR3 spells CASSLNQPNTGELFF. The CDR3 DNA reads TGCGCCAGCAGCCTGAACCAGCCGAACACCGGGGAGCTGTTTTTT.

Ten or more counts support this clonotype. The chain is built from TRBV5-1 and TRBJ1-1, with D perhaps TRBD1 (5 bases). The CDR3 runs 12 residues. Germline V gene sequence: CDR1 SGHRS, CDR2 YFSETQ. The ends were cut back, 4 bases at V and 10 bases at J, with 14 bases in the middle. CDR3 DNA sequence: TGCGCCAGCAGCCTATACCCGAGGGGAGCTTTCTTT. It is translated as CASSLYPRGAFF.

The chain employs TRBV7-3 and TRBJ1-1; TRBD1 is a possible D gene (6 bases). Trimming pared 4 bases from V and 4 bases from J, leaving 13 bases between. Germline-derived CDR1 and CDR2 are SGHTA and FQGTGA. CDR3 length equals 14 residues. The CDR3 protein is CASSSGLGGTEAFF. In DNA form, the CDR3 reads TGTGCCAGCAGCTCTGGTTTAGGGGGCACTGAAGCTTTCTTT.

Of note for this clonotype: The CDR3 end shows no conserved phenylalanine or tryptophan, and so a read error is likely. The DNA is omitted, as the CDR3 cannot be located on it reliably, and the CDR3 follows TCRdb's listing. The chain uses TRBV20-1 and TRBJ1-1; the table's D call, TRBD1, has no DNA check behind it. From germline, CDR1 is DFQATT and CDR2 SNEGSKA (reference sequence). The CDR3 spans 9 amino acids, including both terminal residues. This CDR3 is CSARATGFY.

This clonotype was detected ten times or more. The gene calls are TRBV12-3 or TRBV12-4 and TRBJ1-1; a weak D match, TRBD1 (5 bases). The CDR3 totals 12 residues. Trimming cost V 3 bases and J 6 bases, with 8 bases left between them. Here the CDR3 DNA reads TGTGCCAGCAGTTTGGGGGGTCCTGAAGCTTTCTTT. Translated, it gives CASSLGGPEAFF.